This TCR beta chain stems from a study of T cell repertoires in cytomegalovirus infection. After removal of 10 bases from V and 5 bases from J, the junction contained 6 bases not matched to a gene. This CDR3 has 12 residues. Germline V CDR1 and CDR2: SGHVS, FNYEAQ. TCRdb passed the reads through MiXCR, listing each CDR3 protein once. The sample lists more than 650,000 distinct CDR3 sequences, approximately 34% occurring once. The chain has TRBV7-6 and TRBJ2-7, with 9 bases lining up with TRBD1. The sequence was collected from a human donor in good health (CMV status not recorded). Some clones in this sample may be carry-over from other donors' samples. Sequencing used PBMCs. CDR3 amino acids: CATGQGPDEQYF. The CDR3 nucleotides read TGTGCCACGGGACAGGGTCCAGACGAGCAGTACTTC.